This TCR beta chain was retrieved from a study of blood T cells in healthy people across ages (dated by TCRdb to 2014 to 2015). About the study as a whole: In model experiments, template switching captured roughly one uniquely barcoded TCR beta cDNA molecule for every two T cells. For two donors (one aged 18 to 29 and one aged 80 or older), the study analyzed two additional independent replicas of 1 million unique cDNA reads from the same blood draw. To avoid experimental bias, donors of different ages were spread randomly across the sequencing lanes. Age-related changes in TCR beta repertoire diversity were measured in the study by deep sequencing normalized with unique cDNA molecular identifiers. The donors were split into four age groups: young (average 16 years), middle-aged (about 40), aged (around 67) and long-lived (more than 80). The paper as a whole reports these results and caveats: The long-lived group showed more naive CD4+ T cells, fewer expanded clones and increased TCR diversity than the aged group, suggesting age selection. Estimates of total diversity based on one million sequenced T cells were considered lower bounds and underestimates. Observed TCR beta diversity per million T cells fell roughly linearly with age, and a significant reduction was already apparent by age around 36. The percentage of naive T cells measured by flow cytometry correlated strongly with observed TCR beta diversity. Because donor CMV infection status was unknown, age-related changes in expanded clonotypes were potentially confounded. Because profiling used bulk unsorted PBMCs, naive and antigen-experienced compartments could not be compared conclusively.

This clonotype was seen more than once but under ten times. It has no known antigen specificity. No qualities accompany the bases; no much larger clone lies one base away. Donors were around 37 systemically healthy Caucasian individuals from Russia aged roughly 6 to 90 years. Each donor gave approximately 9.4 milliliters of peripheral blood, drawn into EDTA-treated Vacutainer tubes. PBMCs were isolated by Ficoll-Paque density-gradient centrifugation, with at least 6 million obtained per sample. Trizol reagent was used to extract total RNA from PBMCs, with at least 6 micrograms per sample. For every donor, flow cytometry on a PBMC aliquot measured the percentage of naive CD45RAhigh/CD27high T cells. Library preparation used 5' RACE. Sequenced on an Illumina HiSeq 2500. The second PCR ran for about 6 to 12 cycles and used a J-beta primer mix along with a sample-barcoded 5' primer. A template-switch 5' adaptor carrying 12 random nucleotides introduced a unique molecular identifier onto each TCR beta cDNA molecule. Each sample yielded at least 2.5 million CDR3-containing paired-end reads. First-strand cDNA synthesis was performed from all RNA using the Mint cDNA synthesis kit, with priming by a TRBC-specific oligonucleotide. Following uracil-DNA glycosylase treatment, a first 18-cycle PCR with universal primers M1SS and BC2_uni_R was performed on all cDNA. Regarding the original processing steps: For normalization, 1 million high-quality reads, each with a distinct molecular identifier, were randomly selected from each sample. Reads sharing molecular identifiers were discarded rather than binned into consensus sequences. MiTCR, with a Q25 quality threshold and the strictest error-elimination algorithm, was used for CDR3 identification, clonotype clustering and error correction. A nonparametric unseen species model using Euler transformation provided a lower-bound estimate of total TCR beta diversity. TCRdb reprocessed the public reads (quality trimming at Q25 with fastp, clone calling with MiXCR) and kept in-frame beta chains. Under each unique CDR3 protein, matching rows form one entry showing the most common genes and DNA. The V and J calls reflect TCRdb's pipeline rather than the authors' work. Here the sample has around 800,000 distinct CDR3 sequences; more than 40% occur a single time. Jointly, the top ten make up around 21% of the sample.

There are 14 amino acids in the CDR3, from cysteine to phenylalanine inclusive. Only the CDR3 DNA is retained, 42 bases long and in frame from the first base. Taken from the germline V gene, the CDR1 and CDR2 loops are SGHDN and FVKESK. V loses 3 bases at its end and J loses 7 bases; junction bases beyond the gene matches: 6. This sequence was found in a man in his fifties or sixties in good health. This sequence uses TRBV14 and TRBJ2-1, and TRBD1 aligns with 7 junction nucleotides. Sequenced input: blood. The CDR3 region: CASSQQTGINEQFF. Here is the DNA: TGTGCCAGCAGCCAGCAGACAGGGATAAATGAGCAGTTCTTC.